One and the same sample provided the 6 T cell receptor beta chains below, sequenced in a study of blood T cell repertoires in COVID-19. TCRdb keeps only in-frame clones here, not all; method: immunoSEQ multiplex PCR. In the table there are about 83,000 clones, around 86% of which are singletons. Sequenced input: peripheral blood. These receptors were collected from a man older than 75 with active or convalescent COVID-19.

V usage is TRBV6-5 and J usage is TRBJ2-3, with D perhaps TRBD2 (5 bases). Between the trimmed V and J ends, which lost 7 bases and 5 bases, there was a span of 16 bases. The CDR3 loop spans 14 amino acids. The germline CDR1 and CDR2 sequences are MNHEY and SVGAGI. The CDR3 reads CASKSPSGGDTQYF. Written as DNA, the CDR3 is TGTGCCAGCAAATCGCCCAGCGGTGGAGATACGCAGTATTTT.

The chain has TRBV5-1 and TRBJ2-5; 7 bases line up with TRBD1. J lost 5 bases, V lost 4 bases, and 11 bases had no gene match. Germline CDR1 SGHRS, CDR2 YFSETQ. This CDR3 has 15 amino acids. The CDR3 DNA is TGCGCCAGCAGCCCGCTCCCAGGGGGTAGGGAGACCCAGTACTTC. As protein: CASSPLPGGRETQYF.

The chain couples TRBV25-1 to TRBJ1-2, with D possibly being TRBD1 (5 bases). There are 14 residues in the CDR3. V lost 3 bases and J 4 bases, leaving 12 bases between the germline ends. CDR1 MGHDK and CDR2 SYGVNS come from the germline V gene. CDR3 sequence reads: CASSEAVGVYGYTF. The DNA of the CDR3 is TGTGCCAGCAGTGAGGCTGTAGGGGTCTATGGCTACACCTTC.

A single count supports this clone. This chain connects TRBV13 to TRBJ1-1, with D tentatively TRBD1 (6 bases). Deletions cut 1 base from V and 5 bases from J, with 11 bases between. This CDR3 has 14 residues. Germline CDR1 reads PRHDT; CDR2 reads FYEKMQ (reference sequence). The CDR3 is CASSLAGELTEAFF. CDR3 nucleotides: TGTGCCAGCAGCTTAGCAGGGGAGTTAACTGAAGCTTTCTTT.

The chain is built from TRBV12-5 and TRBJ1-3; no firm D call. Trimming stripped 5 bases from V and 0 bases from J, with 8 bases between. The CDR3 has 14 amino acids. CDR1 is LGHNT, CDR2 FRNRAP, per germline. The CDR3: CASGLTGSGNTIYF. The DNA for the CDR3 is TGTGCTAGTGGTCTGACGGGCTCTGGAAACACCATATATTTT.

This clone came up a few times. The gene calls are TRBV5-8 and TRBJ1-3; TRBD1 matches 9 bases. Unmatched junction bases numbered 1, after V lost 4 bases and J lost 2 bases. Germline V gene lookup returns CDR1 SGHTS and CDR2 YDEGEE. This CDR3 is 14 amino acids long. The CDR3 spells CASSRTGAGNTIYF. CDR3 nucleotide sequence: TGTGCCAGCAGCAGGACAGGGGCTGGAAACACCATATATTTT.